There are many counts of the clone carrying this T cell receptor (beta chain). This entry belongs to a study of T-cell reconstitution after alpha-beta-depleted transplantation in children. A TCRbeta library incorporating unique molecular identifiers was prepared. MiXCR, run by TCRdb on the PCR reads, gives a single entry per CDR3 protein. This table holds around 360,000 distinct CDR3 sequences, about a tenth found once. CDR3 length equals 13 residues. In germline, CDR1 is SGDLS, CDR2 YYNGEE. Trimming took 0 bases from V and 3 from J, leaving 4 bases between them. This sequence joins TRBV9 and TRBJ2-4; the D is unclear. This receptor was identified in a human donor who donated a stem cell graft to a child with acute lymphoblastic leukemia. The source material was PBMCs from the stem cell graft donor, sampled from the stem cell graft. Here the CDR3 reads CASSVGHKNIQYF. The CDR3 DNA reads as TGTGCCAGCAGCGTAGGACACAAAAACATTCAGTACTTC.